This T cell receptor beta chain is drawn from a study of beta chain features in type 1 diabetes. This clone was observed a handful of times. Expressed TCRB transcripts were sequenced after all isolated RNA was converted to cDNA. The method was immunoSEQ multiplex PCR; TCRdb's version includes in-frame clones alone and lacks a portion of them. The repertoire has 350,000 to 450,000 clones, about 15% of them found once; the top ten carry approximately 0.035%. Germline V lookup: CDR1 KGHSH, CDR2 LQKENI. CDR3 length: 15 amino acids. Trimming cost V 0 bases and J 8 bases, with 16 bases left between them. The gene calls are TRBV18 and TRBJ1-2; the D gene is possibly TRBD1 (5 bases). The TCR comes from a man younger than 40 in good health. The sequenced sample was naive CD4+ T cells from blood. The CDR3 is CASSPPVGRDRGYTF. The CDR3 DNA is TGTGCCAGCTCACCACCGGTTGGCAGGGATCGGGGCTACACCTTC.